This T cell receptor (beta chain) emerged from a study of blood T cell repertoires in COVID-19. Study details: Donors in the United States, Italy and Spain gave samples during acute or convalescent COVID-19. T cells, B-cell-depleted T cells, or PBMCs supplied cDNA or gDNA.

Authors' methods: Amplification of reference gene primers provided the estimated nucleated cell counts. Clones were sequenced by immunoSEQ multiplex PCR, and TCRdb holds only the in-frame ones, with some missing. D and trimming were read from the DNA, whereas the V and J calls and clone size are those reported in that table. The sample yields around 320,000 clones, approximately 90% seen once. CDR3 length equals 15 residues. CDR1 and CDR2 (germline): LGHNA, YNFKEQ. Between the trimmed V and J ends, which lost 3 bases and 0 bases, there was a span of 11 bases. Specimen: peripheral blood. The source of this sequence is a woman in her twenties or thirties who had recovered from COVID-19. The chain combines TRBV4-2 with TRBJ1-1; the D gene is possibly TRBD1 (6 bases). Written as DNA, the CDR3 is TGTGCCAGCAGCCAGCCGGGACACTTGAACACTGAAGCTTTCTTT. Residues: CASSQPGHLNTEAFF.